The present T cell receptor beta chain was sequenced within a study of T cells in women clearing cervical HPV infection. All participants had a single incident cervical HPV16 infection, and prevalent HPV16 infections were excluded. V gave up 5 bases and J gave up 6 bases; unmatched junction bases: 0. This CDR3 is built from 12 residues. Germline lookup yields CDR1 WNHNN and CDR2 SYGVQD (reference sequence). Genomic DNA, averaging around 1,200 ng per sample, yielded TCR beta CDR3 via immunoSEQ. Libraries were prepared by immunoSEQ multiplex PCR; TCRdb keeps only in-frame clonotypes and omits some of them. In all, the sample yields about 30,000 clones. A remark on this clone: The CDR3 goes on 3 residues after the read ends, and that part is filled in from the germline J gene.

The chain recombines TRBV10-1 with TRBJ2-3, with 9 bases matching TRBD2. Specimen: blood buffy coat. This TCR came from a woman aged 18-70 years with a cervical HPV16 infection that either progressed to CIN3+ or cleared (not recorded which). Incomplete CDR3 DNA: TGCGCCAGCAGTCTAGCGGGGGATACG. This gives the protein CASSLAGDT. The full CDR3 protein reads CASSLAGDTQYF.